The present TCR beta chain was sequenced within a study of blood T cell repertoires in COVID-19. About the research overall: Acute and convalescent COVID-19 samples came from the United States, Italy and Spain.

Authors' analysis steps: Amplification of reference gene primers provided the estimated nucleated cell counts. The repertoire was sequenced with immunoSEQ multiplex PCR; TCRdb's copy has only in-frame clones and lacks some. V and J calls and clone size are given by that table; D and trimming were obtained from the DNA. This table holds tens of thousands of clones, roughly nine tenths found once. This clone occurred once. The CDR3 contains 12 residues. The gene calls are TRBV21-1 and TRBJ2-7; TRBD2, as called in the table, went unchecked against the DNA. TRBV21-1 is a known pseudogene. The sequence came from an elderly man in a cohort sampled during active COVID-19. Sequencing input: peripheral blood. The CDR3 reads CASSKEPHEQYV. CDR3 in DNA: TGTGCCAGCAGCAAAGAGCCGCACGAGCAGTACGTC.